Below, 30 T cell receptor beta chains from the same sample are listed, as sequenced in a study of neurological immune-mediated disorders. TCRdb independently ran MiXCR on the 5' RACE reads; one entry per CDR3 protein. Counted here are around 70,000 distinct CDR3 sequences, roughly 3% occurring once; the ten biggest clones make up 5.2%. Sequencing used PBMCs. All receptors come from a woman in her 50s with multiple sclerosis.

This clonotype was picked up many times. This rearrangement joins TRBV5-6 to TRBJ2-3; TRBD2 agrees at 10 bases. The CDR3 contains 16 residues. The V and J ends lost 4 bases and 2 bases, in that order; junction bases with no gene match: 7. Germline CDR1 is SGHDT and CDR2 is YYEEEE. The CDR3 nucleotides read TGTGCCAGCAGCGTAAGGACTAGCGGACCCACAGATACGCAGTATTTT. This sequence encodes CASSVRTSGPTDTQYF.

This clonotype was counted many times. V is TRBV29-1 and J is TRBJ1-1; D gene unclear. CDR1 is SQVTM and CDR2 is ANQGSEA in the germline V gene. V dropped 7 bases and J dropped 1 base, with 7 bases sitting between them. The CDR3 extends over 11 amino acids. The CDR3 DNA reads as TGCAGCGGCGGCAGGAACACTGAAGCTTTCTTT. Protein product: CSGGRNTEAFF.

This clonotype has a count of ten or more. The rearrangement links TRBV20-1 to TRBJ2-1; 10 nucleotides line up with TRBD2. CDR3 size: 16 residues. Germline CDR1 is DFQATT and CDR2 is SNEGSKA (reference sequence). J lost 4 bases, V lost 0 bases, and 6 bases had no gene match. The CDR3 region is CSARDYSGGTYNEQFF. CDR3 nucleotide sequence: TGCAGTGCTAGAGATTATAGCGGGGGGACGTACAATGAGCAGTTCTTC.

This clonotype was counted many times. The V and J genes are TRBV5-1 and TRBJ1-2, with 7 bases lining up with TRBD1. The CDR3 is 16 amino acids. The V gene end was trimmed by 0 bases and the J gene end by 0 bases; junction bases not matched to a gene: 5. Germline-derived CDR1 and CDR2 are SGHRS and YFSETQ. The CDR3 here is CASSLGGTGANYGYTF. The CDR3 nucleotides are TGCGCCAGCAGCTTGGGAGGAACAGGGGCTAACTATGGCTACACCTTC.

This clonotype was seen ten or more times. The J gene is TRBJ1-4, the V gene TRBV5-6, with D tentatively TRBD1 (5 bases). Germline-derived CDR1 and CDR2 are SGHDT and YYEEEE. CDR3 size: 14 residues. Trimming shortened V by 1 base and J by 8 bases, and 12 bases separated the two germline ends. CDR3 sequence: CASSLKYQGEKLFF. The DNA of the CDR3 is TGTGCCAGCAGCTTGAAATACCAGGGCGAAAAACTGTTTTTT.

This clonotype was counted many times. The chain carries TRBV6-4 and TRBJ2-1, with 8 bases lining up with TRBD2. J was trimmed by 0 bases and V by 6 bases; bases with no gene match: 7. The CDR3 extends over 16 amino acids. Looked up from germline, CDR1 is MRHNA and CDR2 is SNTAGT. CDR3 protein: CASSATGTSSYNEQFF. CDR3 bases: TGTGCCAGCAGCGCAACCGGGACTAGCTCCTACAATGAGCAGTTCTTC.

At least ten counts were recorded for this clonotype. The rearrangement uses TRBV5-5 and TRBJ1-3, with TRBD1 as a possible D gene (6 bases). Trimming left V 7 bases short and J 0 bases short, with 11 bases between. CDR1 is SGHKS, CDR2 YYEKEE, per germline (reference sequence). CDR3 size: 14 residues. CDR3 in amino acids: CASGTQGSGNTIYF. The CDR3 nucleotides are TGTGCCAGCGGAACACAGGGCTCTGGAAACACCATATATTTT.

This clonotype has at least ten counts. This chain uses TRBV6-5 with TRBJ1-5; TRBD1 is a possible D gene (6 bases). Trimming stripped 5 bases from V and 0 bases from J, with 8 bases between. The CDR3 consists of 14 residues. Per germline, CDR1 MNHEY and CDR2 SVGAGI. DNA of the CDR3: TGTGCCAGCAGTAAAGGGGGTAGCAATCAGCCCCAGCATTTT. Translated, it gives CASSKGGSNQPQHF.

This clonotype has more than one count but fewer than ten. CDR3 nucleotides: TGCAGTGCTATAGCGGGGGCCGTCTACAATGAGCAGTTCTTC. It is translated as CSAIAGAVYNEQFF. The chain combines TRBV20-1 with TRBJ2-1; 9 nucleotides line up with TRBD2. The CDR3 loop spans 14 amino acids. Germline values: CDR1 DFQATT, CDR2 SNEGSKA (reference sequence). J gave up 3 bases and V 4 bases, and 4 bases lay outside the gene matches.

As concerns this clonotype: With a much larger clone just one base away, this may be a read error. The V gene is TRBV4-1, the J gene TRBJ1-2; D might be TRBD1 (5 bases). V was shortened by 0 bases and J by 4 bases, with 9 bases between the two germline ends. Germline CDR1 and CDR2: MGHRA and YSYEKL. The CDR3 is 14 residues long. This CDR3 reads CASSQDKGPYGYTF. CDR3 DNA: TGCGCCAGCAGCCAAGACAAGGGGCCCTATGGCTACACCTTC.

This clonotype was seen repeatedly, ten times or more. The V gene is TRBV20-1, the J gene TRBJ1-5; no firm D call. This CDR3 spans 14 amino acids. V was cut by 2 bases and J by 4 bases, with 12 bases left in between. Germline CDR1 and CDR2: DFQATT and SNEGSKA (reference sequence). This CDR3 reads CSARIPNRNQPQHF. The CDR3 DNA sequence: TGCAGTGCTAGAATCCCCAACCGTAATCAGCCCCAGCATTTT.

With respect to this clonotype: It may be a read error: a sequence one base away is much more abundant. Written as DNA, the CDR3 is TGTGCCAGCAGGAAAAAGGTGTTGACTGAAGCTTTCTTT. This sequence encodes CASRKKVLTEAFF. The chain combines TRBV12-3 or TRBV12-4 with TRBJ1-1; D is undetermined. Trimming pared 6 bases from V and 5 bases from J, leaving 13 bases between. CDR3 length: 13 amino acids.

This clonotype has a count of ten or more. The rearrangement uses TRBV21-1 and TRBJ1-6; the table gives TRBD1 as D, unverified against the DNA. TRBV21-1 is recorded as a pseudogene. This CDR3 contains 16 residues. The DNA of the CDR3 is TGTGCCAGCAGCCTAAGGGGGTGGACGGGGAATTCACCCCTCCACTTT. Its protein product is CASSLRGWTGNSPLHF.

There are many counts of this clonotype. This chain connects TRBV5-1 to TRBJ2-3; a possible D gene is TRBD1 (6 bases). CDR1 and CDR2 (germline): SGHRS, YFSETQ. The CDR3 loop spans 15 amino acids. Trimming took off 0 bases at V and 2 bases at J, with 10 bases between the two ends. This chain's CDR3 is CASSLVGGVTDTQYF. CDR3 coding DNA: TGCGCCAGCAGCTTGGTTGGGGGCGTCACAGATACGCAGTATTTT.

The table lists this clonotype with many counts. The chain links TRBV12-3 or TRBV12-4 to TRBJ1-4; D unclear. V was trimmed by 1 base and J by 5 bases, leaving 8 bases between them. The CDR3 extends over 14 amino acids. CDR3 in amino acids: CASSLGSGNEKLFF. CDR3 coding DNA: TGTGCCAGCAGTTTAGGGAGTGGAAATGAAAAACTGTTTTTT.

This clonotype was found many times. This sequence joins TRBV29-1 and TRBJ2-1; D gene uncertain. This CDR3 is built from 12 residues. Germline lookup yields CDR1 SQVTM and CDR2 ANQGSEA. V was shortened by 5 bases and J by 8 bases, with 13 bases between the two germline ends. This CDR3 reads CSVYFVGYEQFF. In nucleotides, the CDR3 is TGCAGCGTTTACTTCGTGGGGTATGAGCAGTTCTTC.

This clonotype came up many times. The J gene is TRBJ1-1, the V gene TRBV29-1; 8 bases fit TRBD1. CDR3 length equals 12 residues. Germline values: CDR1 SQVTM, CDR2 ANQGSEA. Losses at the gene ends were 6 bases for V and 11 bases for J; bases not matched to a gene: 11. The CDR3 loop is CSVSDRGDRAFF. The CDR3 nucleotides read TGCAGCGTCTCTGACAGGGGCGATAGGGCTTTCTTT.

The table lists this clonotype with many counts. V gene TRBV7-2 combines with J gene TRBJ2-1; D tentatively reads TRBD1 or TRBD2 (5 bases each). Germline CDR1 and CDR2: SGHTA and FQGNSA. The CDR3 has 14 residues. V was trimmed by 7 bases and J by 3 bases, leaving 13 bases between them. CDR3 coding DNA: TGTGCCAGCAACACGGGACCGAGCTACAATGAGCAGTTCTTC. This translates into CASNTGPSYNEQFF.

This clonotype came up many times. The CDR3 here is CSASMSSGRALETQYF. Here the CDR3 DNA reads TGCAGTGCTAGTATGTCTAGCGGGAGGGCCCTAGAGACCCAGTACTTC. The chain has TRBV20-1 and TRBJ2-5; 12 nucleotides align to TRBD2. The V gene end was trimmed by 3 bases and the J gene end by 4 bases; junction bases not matched to a gene: 9. Germline CDR1 and CDR2: DFQATT and SNEGSKA (reference sequence). The length of the CDR3 is 16 residues.

This clonotype was seen many times. The chain combines TRBV11-2 with TRBJ2-3, with TRBD2 matching over 8 bases. Germline trimming cut 5 bases from V and 0 bases from J; bases unmatched to any gene: 7. The germline CDR1 and CDR2 sequences are SGHAT and FQNNGV. CDR3 size: 16 residues. The CDR3 bases are TGTGCCAGCAGCCCCCGGGGGGGAGGCAGCACAGATACGCAGTATTTT. Protein: CASSPRGGGSTDTQYF.

This clonotype appeared many times. The V call is TRBV20-1, the J call TRBJ1-2; D may be TRBD1 (5 bases). Germline loops: CDR1 DFQATT, CDR2 SNEGSKA (reference sequence). V gave up 4 bases and J gave up 5 bases, with 17 bases separating them. The CDR3 consists of 14 residues. CDR3 sequence (DNA): TGCAGTGCTATTAGCGGGGGAAGATGGTATGGCTACACCTTC. Translation gives CSAISGGRWYGYTF.

This clonotype was found many times. J is TRBJ2-1 and V is TRBV29-1; TRBD1 or TRBD2 may be the D gene (5 bases each). Trimming left V 4 bases short and J 8 bases short, with 9 bases between. The CDR3 has 11 amino acids. Germline V gene data show CDR1 as SQVTM and CDR2 as ANQGSEA. The CDR3 DNA is TGCAGCGTTGGTGGGGGAGATGAGCAGTTCTTC. It codes for CSVGGGDEQFF.

This clonotype occurred many times. The chain has TRBV7-2 and TRBJ1-2; D uncertain. The CDR3 runs to 13 residues. Trimming took off 5 bases at V and 3 bases at J, with 10 bases between the two ends. Germline CDR1 SGHTA, CDR2 FQGNSA. Here the CDR3 DNA reads TGTGCCAGCAGCCCGGTGCAGGACTATGGCTACACCTTC. Amino acids: CASSPVQDYGYTF.

Ten or more counts support this clonotype. The rearrangement uses TRBV18 and TRBJ2-4, with 7 nucleotides matching TRBD1. The germline CDR1 and CDR2 sequences are KGHSH and LQKENI. This CDR3 is 13 amino acids long. With 6 bases clipped from V and 10 bases from J, the junction kept 9 bases outside the gene matches. The CDR3 loop reads CASSFGTGEIQYF. In nucleotides, the CDR3 is TGTGCCAGCTCCTTTGGAACAGGGGAAATTCAGTACTTC. Together with reference TRBV18 and TRBJ2-4, the CDR3 gives the full variable domain: NAGVMQNPRHLVRRRGQEARLRCSPMKGHSHVYWYRQLPEEGLKFMVYLQKENIIDESGMPKERFSAEFPKEGPSILRIQQVVRGDSAAYFCASSFGTGEIQYFGAGTRLSVL.

Ten or more counts support this clonotype. The chain combines TRBV27 with TRBJ1-2; D possibly corresponds to TRBD1 (5 bases). This CDR3 comprises 15 residues. Looked up from germline, CDR1 is MNHEY and CDR2 is SMNVEV (reference sequence). V was trimmed by 0 bases and J by 7 bases, leaving 15 bases between them. The DNA of the CDR3 is TGTGCCAGCAGTTTATCCGAGGGGCTGATGGTTGGCTACACCTTC. Its protein is CASSLSEGLMVGYTF.

This clonotype came up many times. The chain uses TRBV5-1 and TRBJ2-1; tentatively, D is TRBD1 (6 bases). The germline gives CDR1 SGHRS, CDR2 YFSETQ. This CDR3 is 14 amino acids long. V was shortened by 1 base and J by 4 bases, with 9 bases between the two germline ends. The CDR3 nucleotides read TGCGCCAGCAGCTTGCAACAGGGATACAATGAGCAGTTCTTC. Its protein is CASSLQQGYNEQFF. Complete variable domain (other parts from reference TRBV5-1 and TRBJ2-1): KAGVTQTPRYLIKTRGQQVTLSCSPISGHRSVSWYQQTPGQGLQFLFEYFSETQRNKGNFPGRFSGRQFSNSRSEMNVSTLELGDSALYLCASSLQQGYNEQFFGPGTRLTVL.

This clonotype was recorded many times. The CDR3 region is CASSGKGGAGANVLTF. The CDR3 bases are TGCGCCAGCAGTGGAAAGGGAGGGGCTGGGGCCAACGTCCTGACTTTC. The genes are TRBV10-2 and TRBJ2-6; TRBD2 agrees at 7 bases. After removal of 4 bases from V and 2 bases from J, the junction contained 5 bases not matched to a gene. Germline V gives CDR1 WSHSY, CDR2 SAAADI. The CDR3 runs to 16 residues.

This clonotype was seen at least ten times. The CDR3 region has the DNA TGTGCCAGCAGCCAAGAGGCCTCAACCCAGCAGTTCTTC. Amino acids: CASSQEASTQQFF. The chain recombines TRBV4-2 with TRBJ2-1, with no clear D. The V gene lost 0 bases and the J gene lost 11 bases, with 11 bases spanning the gap. The CDR3 is 13 amino acids. The germline CDR1 and CDR2 sequences are LGHNA and YNFKEQ.

This clonotype was recorded many times. V is TRBV4-3 and J is TRBJ2-7, with D perhaps matching TRBD2 (5 bases). With 0 bases removed from V and 0 bases from J, the gap between germline ends came to 12 bases. CDR3 length: 16 amino acids. CDR1 and CDR2 from the germline V gene are LGHNA and YSLEER. This CDR3 reads CASSQDEQGSSYEQYV. The DNA for the CDR3 is TGCGCCAGCAGCCAAGATGAACAAGGGAGCTCCTACGAGCAGTACGTC.

This clonotype was seen many times. The rearrangement links TRBV3-1 to TRBJ2-1; no reliable D call. Trimming stripped 3 bases from V and 5 bases from J, with 11 bases between. Germline assignment: CDR1 LGHDT and CDR2 YNNKEL (reference sequence). This CDR3 spans 14 amino acids. This CDR3 reads CASSQPGPNNEQFF. The CDR3 DNA is TGTGCCAGCAGCCAGCCCGGGCCCAACAATGAGCAGTTCTTC.